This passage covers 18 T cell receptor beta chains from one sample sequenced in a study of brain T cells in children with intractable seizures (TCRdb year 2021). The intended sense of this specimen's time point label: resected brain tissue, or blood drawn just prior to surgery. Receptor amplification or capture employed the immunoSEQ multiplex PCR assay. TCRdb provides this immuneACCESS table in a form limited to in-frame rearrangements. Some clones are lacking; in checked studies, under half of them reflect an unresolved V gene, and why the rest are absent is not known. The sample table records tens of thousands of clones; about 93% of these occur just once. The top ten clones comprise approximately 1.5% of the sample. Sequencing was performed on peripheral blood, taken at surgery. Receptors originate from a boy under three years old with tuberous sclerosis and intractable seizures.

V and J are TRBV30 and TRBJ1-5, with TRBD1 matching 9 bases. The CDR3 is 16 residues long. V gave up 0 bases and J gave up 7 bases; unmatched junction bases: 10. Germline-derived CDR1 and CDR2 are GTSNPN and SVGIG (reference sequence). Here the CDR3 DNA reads TGTGCCTGGAGTGTGCAATTGGGACAGGGAAACCAGCCCCAGCATTTT. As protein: CAWSVQLGQGNQPQHF.

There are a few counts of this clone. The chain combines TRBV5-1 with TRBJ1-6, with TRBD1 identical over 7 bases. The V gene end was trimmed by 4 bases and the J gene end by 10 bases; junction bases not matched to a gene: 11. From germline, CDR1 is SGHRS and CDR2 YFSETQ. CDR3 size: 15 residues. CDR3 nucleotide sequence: TGCGCCAGCAGCACAAATCTACAGGGGAACTCACCCCTCCACTTT. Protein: CASSTNLQGNSPLHF.

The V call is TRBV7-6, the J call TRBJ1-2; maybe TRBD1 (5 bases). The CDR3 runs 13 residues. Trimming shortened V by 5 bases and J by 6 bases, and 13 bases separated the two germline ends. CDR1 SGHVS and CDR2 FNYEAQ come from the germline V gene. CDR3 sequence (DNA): TGTGCCAGCAGCAGCCAGGGATTGCATGGCTACACCTTC. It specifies CASSSQGLHGYTF.

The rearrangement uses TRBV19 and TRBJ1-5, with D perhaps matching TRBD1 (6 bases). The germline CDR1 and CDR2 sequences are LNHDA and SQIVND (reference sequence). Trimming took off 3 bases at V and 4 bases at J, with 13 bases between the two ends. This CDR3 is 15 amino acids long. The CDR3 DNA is TGTGCCAGTAGTATCGGTAAGGGGGAGAATCAGCCCCAGCATTTT. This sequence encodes CASSIGKGENQPQHF.

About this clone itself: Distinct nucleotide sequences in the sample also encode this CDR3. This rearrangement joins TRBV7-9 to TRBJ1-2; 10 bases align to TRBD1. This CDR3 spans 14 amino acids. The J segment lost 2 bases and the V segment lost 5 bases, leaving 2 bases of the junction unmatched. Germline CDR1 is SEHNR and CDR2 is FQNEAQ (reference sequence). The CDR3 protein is CASSPGQGNYGYTF. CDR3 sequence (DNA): TGTGCCAGCAGCCCGGGACAGGGGAACTATGGCTACACCTTC.

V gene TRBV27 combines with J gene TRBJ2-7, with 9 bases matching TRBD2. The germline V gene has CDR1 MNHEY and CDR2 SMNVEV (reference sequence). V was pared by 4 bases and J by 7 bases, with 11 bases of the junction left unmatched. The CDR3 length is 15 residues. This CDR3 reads CASSSTGTSSGEQYF. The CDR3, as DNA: TGTGCCAGCAGTTCGACCGGGACTAGCAGTGGAGAGCAGTACTTC.

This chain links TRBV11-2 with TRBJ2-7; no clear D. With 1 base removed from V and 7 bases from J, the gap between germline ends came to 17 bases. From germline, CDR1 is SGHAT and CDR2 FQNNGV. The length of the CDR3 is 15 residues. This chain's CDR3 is CASSLGVGKAWEQYF. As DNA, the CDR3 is TGTGCCAGCAGCTTAGGTGTAGGCAAGGCGTGGGAGCAGTACTTC.

The CDR3 DNA reads TGTGCCAGCAGCTTAGCGGGACAGGAGATTGAAAAACTGTTTTTT. It translates to CASSLAGQEIEKLFF. J is TRBJ1-4 and V is TRBV7-8, with TRBD1 identical over 8 bases. The V gene end was trimmed by 0 bases and the J gene end by 7 bases; junction bases not matched to a gene: 4. Germline loops: CDR1 SGHVS, CDR2 FQNEAQ. This CDR3 region has 15 residues.

CDR3: CASSWRGGRETQYF. DNA of the CDR3: TGCGCCAGCAGCTGGCGGGGGGGGCGGGAGACCCAGTACTTC. The chain has TRBV5-1 and TRBJ2-5; TRBD2 agrees at 9 bases. CDR1 and CDR2 from the germline V gene are SGHRS and YFSETQ. Unmatched junction bases numbered 5, after V lost 3 bases and J lost 5 bases. This CDR3 comprises 14 residues.

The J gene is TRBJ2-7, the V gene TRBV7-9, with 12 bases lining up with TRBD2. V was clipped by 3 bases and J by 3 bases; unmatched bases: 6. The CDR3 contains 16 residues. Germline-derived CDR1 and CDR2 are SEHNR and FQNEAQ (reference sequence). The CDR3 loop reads CASSFRLAGVHYEQYF. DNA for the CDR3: TGTGCCAGCAGCTTTAGACTAGCGGGGGTCCACTACGAGCAGTACTTC.

In nucleotides, the CDR3 is TGTGCCAGCAGCTTCGAGGCATACAGAAAGATTAACTATGGCTACACCTTC. It codes for CASSFEAYRKINYGYTF. The chain has TRBV7-8 and TRBJ1-2, with D uncertain. The germline V and J ends were trimmed by 3 bases and 1 base, with 18 bases remaining between them. CDR1 and CDR2 from the germline V gene are SGHVS and FQNEAQ. This CDR3 region has 17 residues.

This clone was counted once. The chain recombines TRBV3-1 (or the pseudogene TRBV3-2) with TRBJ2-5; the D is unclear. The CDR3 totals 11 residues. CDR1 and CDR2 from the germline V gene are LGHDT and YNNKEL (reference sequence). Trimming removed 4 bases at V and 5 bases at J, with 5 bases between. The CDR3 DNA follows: TGTGCCAGCAGCCGTAGGGAGACCCAGTACTTC. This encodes CASSRRETQYF.

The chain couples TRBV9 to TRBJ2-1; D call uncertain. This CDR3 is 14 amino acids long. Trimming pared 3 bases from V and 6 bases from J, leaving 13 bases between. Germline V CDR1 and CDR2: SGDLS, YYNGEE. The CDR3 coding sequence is TGTGCCAGCAGCGCCAGCTTGGCGGCCAATGAGCAGTTCTTC. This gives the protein CASSASLAANEQFF.

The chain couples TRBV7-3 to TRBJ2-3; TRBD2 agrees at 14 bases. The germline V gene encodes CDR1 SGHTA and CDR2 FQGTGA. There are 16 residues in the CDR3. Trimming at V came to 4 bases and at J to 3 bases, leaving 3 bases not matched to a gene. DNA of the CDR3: TGTGCCAGCAGCTGGGGGACTAGCGGGGGAACAGATACGCAGTATTTT. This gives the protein CASSWGTSGGTDTQYF.

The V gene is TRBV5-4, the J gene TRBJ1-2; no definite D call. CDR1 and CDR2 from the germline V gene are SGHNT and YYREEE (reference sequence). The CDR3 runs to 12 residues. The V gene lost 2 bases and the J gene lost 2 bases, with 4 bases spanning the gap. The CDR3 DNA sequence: TGTGCCAGCAGCTTCGTCAACTATGGCTACACCTTC. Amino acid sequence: CASSFVNYGYTF.

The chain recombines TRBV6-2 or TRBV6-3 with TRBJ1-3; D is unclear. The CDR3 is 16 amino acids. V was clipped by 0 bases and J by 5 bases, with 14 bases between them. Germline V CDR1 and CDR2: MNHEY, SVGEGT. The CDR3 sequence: CASSYSHSRSRNTIYF. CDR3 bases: TGTGCCAGCAGTTACTCTCACAGTAGGTCCAGAAACACCATATATTTT.

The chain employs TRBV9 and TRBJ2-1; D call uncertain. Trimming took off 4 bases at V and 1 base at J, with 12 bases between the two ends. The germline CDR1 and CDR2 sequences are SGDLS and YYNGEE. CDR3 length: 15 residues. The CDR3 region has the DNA TGTGCCAGCAGCCCCACCGATGGTTCCTACAATGAGCAGTTCTTC. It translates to CASSPTDGSYNEQFF.

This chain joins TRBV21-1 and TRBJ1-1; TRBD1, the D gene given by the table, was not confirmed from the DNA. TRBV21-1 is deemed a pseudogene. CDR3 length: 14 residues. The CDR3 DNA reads TGTGCCAGTAGGAGGGGACAGGAGAACACTGAAGCTTTCTTT. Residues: CASRRGQENTEAFF.